The 6 T cell receptor beta chains in this list originate from one sample, sequenced in a study of T cell clones after liver transplantation. Data came from immunoSEQ multiplex PCR; TCRdb stores just in-frame clones and leaves some out. The data show more than 15,000 clones, approximately 88% seen once. The starting material was CD8+ T cells from blood, obtained before liver transplant. These receptors came from a human donor who received a liver transplant.

The CDR3 reads CASSPLAGATSYEQYF. As DNA, the CDR3 is TGTGCCAGCAGTCCCCTAGCGGGCGCCACCTCCTACGAGCAGTACTTC. This chain uses TRBV27 with TRBJ2-7; 8 bases align to TRBD2. Germline values: CDR1 MNHEY, CDR2 SMNVEV (reference sequence). CDR3 length: 16 amino acids. V gave up 5 bases and J gave up 0 bases; unmatched junction bases: 9.

The chain combines TRBV21-1 with TRBJ1-1. TRBV21-1 is a known pseudogene. The CDR3 runs 13 residues. In nucleotides, the CDR3 is TGTGCCAGCAGCCCTCGGGGAAGGACTGAAGCTTTCTTT. Translated, it gives CASSPRGRTEAFF.

This chain uses TRBV27 with TRBJ2-1; 11 bases are a match to TRBD1. The V segment lost 3 bases and the J segment 6 bases; nucleotides outside the gene matches: 7. This CDR3 spans 16 amino acids. Per germline, CDR1 MNHEY and CDR2 SMNVEV (reference sequence). The CDR3 sequence is CASSFLGTGGSNEQFF. For the CDR3, the DNA is TGTGCCAGCAGTTTCCTCGGGACAGGGGGGAGCAATGAGCAGTTCTTC.

This clone was picked up a small number of times. The rearrangement uses TRBV13 and TRBJ2-7; D is unclear. The CDR3 is made up of 14 amino acids. The V end lost 0 bases, the J end lost 2 bases, and 8 bases lay between the germline ends. Germline CDR1 is PRHDT and CDR2 is FYEKMQ (reference sequence). In DNA form, the CDR3 reads TGTGCCAGCAGCTTAGGGGAACCGACCTACGAGCAGTACTTC. Its protein is CASSLGEPTYEQYF.

This rearrangement joins TRBV28 to TRBJ2-7; 8 bases match TRBD2. The length of the CDR3 is 15 residues. The V gene end was trimmed by 5 bases and the J gene end by 4 bases; junction bases not matched to a gene: 10. CDR1 and CDR2 from the germline V gene are MDHEN and SYDVKM. The CDR3 sequence: CASSPGRGSGYEQYF. CDR3 DNA: TGTGCCAGCAGTCCCGGGAGGGGGTCGGGATACGAGCAGTACTTC.

The chain employs TRBV30 and TRBJ1-2; TRBD1 matches at 10 bases. From germline, CDR1 is GTSNPN and CDR2 SVGIG (reference sequence). CDR3 size: 14 residues. V was clipped by 4 bases and J by 3 bases; unmatched bases: 5. Here the CDR3 reads CAWTLTGGYYGYTF. DNA for the CDR3: TGTGCCTGGACCTTGACAGGGGGCTACTATGGCTACACCTTC.